The present TCR beta chain was sequenced within a study of beta chain features in type 1 diabetes. Study outcomes and limitations: Cells with high TCR expression could be over-represented when cDNA is sequenced. Reduced insertions and increased deletions marked VDJ junctions in type 1 diabetes patients. Type 1 diabetes patients showed a moderate but significant shortening of TCRB CDR3s in all four CD4+ subsets.

Details on this clone: What it recognizes is unknown.

cDNA synthesis used the whole RNA isolate, giving expressed TCRB sequences. Here immunoSEQ multiplex PCR was the method, and the copy in TCRdb shows in-frame clones only, minus some. The sample records a few hundred thousand clones, around 10% being singletons. CD45RO/CCR7/CD25/CD127/CD95/CD27 separated CD4+ naive, central memory, regulatory and stem cell-like memory cells by sorting. Looked up from germline, CDR1 is SGDLS and CDR2 is YYNGEE. This CDR3 region has 13 residues. Trimming removed 4 bases from V and 7 bases from J, with 14 bases in between. The J gene is TRBJ1-1, the V gene TRBV9; D perhaps matches TRBD1 (6 bases). Sample: central memory CD4+ T cells from blood. The TCR comes from a man aged 30 to 45 with type 1 diabetes. DNA for the CDR3: TGTGCCAGCAGCCCTCGGAGGGGGGTTGAAGCTTTCTTT. Its translation is CASSPRRGVEAFF.